The present T cell receptor (beta chain) was sequenced within a study of cytotoxic CD8 clonotypes in ibrutinib-treated CLL. Across the study: The patients, over ten relapsed/refractory and under 16 treatment-naive, included approximately 18 who were IGHV unmutated.

Notes on the study in general: Baseline levels of clonality went above those of age-matched healthy donors and moved with circulating CD8+ T-cell counts. Public clonotypes were uncommon and contracted or stayed stable on treatment.

Measured with immunoSEQ multiplex PCR; TCRdb has only the in-frame clones, and not every one. This sample yields hundreds of thousands of clones, of which around three quarters are seen a single time; 15% belongs to the top ten. For this clone: Its target is not known.

The CDR3 spans 14 residues. The germline V gene has CDR1 KGHSH and CDR2 LQKENI. V lost 4 bases and J 1 base, leaving 10 bases between the germline ends. The sequence derives from a human donor with chronic lymphocytic leukemia. The sequencing used PBMCs, collected after 24 months of ibrutinib treatment. This chain links TRBV18 with TRBJ2-5, with TRBD2 as a possible D gene (6 bases). CDR3 sequence reads: CASSLRTIQETQYF. DNA of the CDR3: TGTGCCAGCTCACTAAGGACTATCCAAGAGACCCAGTACTTC.